Sequencing of this T cell receptor beta chain was carried out in a study of PD-L1 blockade in urothelial cancer (dated by TCRdb to about 2017). At the level of the whole study: All patients started therapy in about 2014 and received atezolizumab 1,200 mg intravenously every 3 weeks. About 85% of the roughly 29 patients were identified as males with urothelial cancer of bladder origin, and a prior smoking history was reported by 18 of 29 patients. An ECOG performance status of 0 or 1 was recorded for the patients, and 0 to 3 prior chemotherapy regimens had been received by the patients. Blood samples were analyzed at 3 weeks after treatment start (second dose) and at 6 weeks after treatment start. Blood samples yielded a median of roughly 140,000 T cells and roughly 83,000 unique TCRs, with median clonality around 0.084. The study was an exploratory multi-omic analysis of somatic, immune and clinical correlates of response to PD-L1 blockade with atezolizumab in urothelial cancer. Pretreatment tumor samples, along with matched peripheral blood collected serially before and after atezolizumab treatment, underwent TCR sequencing. Durable clinical benefit was defined as progression-free survival longer than 6 months, and TCR features were also tested against progression-free and overall survival. In the same patients, pretreatment tumors underwent whole exome sequencing and RNA sequencing in addition to TCR sequencing. Roughly 10 patients reached durable clinical benefit, while 20 patients did not. Pretreatment blood TCR-seq was available for twenty-nine patients, at least one posttreatment blood collection was obtained for 25 or so patients, and tumor TCR-seq was available for 25 or so patients. Findings and caveats that apply to the study as a whole: A pretreatment peripheral blood TCR clonality below the median was linked to improved progression-free and overall survival. Patients with durable benefit showed greater expansion of tumor-associated TCR clones in peripheral blood 3 weeks after starting treatment (n ≈ 22, p = 0.022). Small sample size (n ≈ 28) and many exploratory analyses mean the results are intended to be hypothesis-generating.

From the cysteine through the phenylalanine, the CDR3 covers 15 amino acids. Just the 45-base CDR3 DNA is kept, in frame starting at base 1. V ends up 0 bases short and J 6 bases short, with an unmatched junction base count of 8. The CDR1 and CDR2 encoded by the germline V gene are SGHRS and YFSETQ. A cohort of around 28 patients with locally advanced or metastatic urothelial carcinoma, treated at Memorial Sloan Kettering on a trial protocol, was included. Peripheral blood mononuclear cells were collected from each patient pretreatment and during treatment, giving between 1 and 8 total time points per patient. The Qiagen DNeasy Blood extraction kit was used to purify genomic DNA from total PBMCs and tumor samples. Collected pretreatment and during treatment, PBMCs were isolated and stored as previously described. To estimate absolute template abundance from read counts, synthetic TCR analog templates were spiked into each PCR. The immunoSEQ assay was used to amplify TCRbeta CDR3 regions from genomic DNA with bias-controlled V and J gene primers. Sequencing of rearranged TCRbeta segments was done at approximately 20X coverage. The original methods were these. Sequencing errors were corrected by clustering, and CDR3s were annotated against IMGT so that V, D and J genes could be assigned. Out-of-frame and stop-codon sequences were excluded, and only productive TCRbeta rearrangements were used in downstream analyses. To compute clonality, Shannon entropy was normalized by the log of the number of unique productive sequences and then subtracted from one. Clones differing between time points or between blood and tumor were identified by Fisher's exact test with Benjamini-Hochberg correction at adjusted p below 0.01. TCRdb stores this immuneACCESS table with in-frame sequences only. Part of the clones is absent; in the studies checked, under half of the shortfall reflects unresolved V genes, and no reason is known for the rest. The V and J calls and clone size were taken over from that table, and D and trimming were inferred from the DNA. This sample comprises 85,000 to 90,000 clones, 90% to 95% of them detected only once. The ten top clones hold over 9% of the sample.

A remark on this clone: Its antigen remains unidentified. Per-base quality was not reported, and no clone a single base away is much larger than it.

Sample: PBMCs, taken around atezolizumab (anti-PD-L1) treatment. The chain joins TRBV5-1 to TRBJ2-7; 8 junctional bases match TRBD1. This receptor was identified in a man aged 60 to 75 with urothelial cancer. The DNA sequence is as follows: TGCGCCAGCAGCTTGGTCCAGGGGGCGAGGGGCGAGCAGTACTTC. This translates into CASSLVQGARGEQYF. Here the CDR3 is joined to the reference TRBV5-1 and TRBJ2-7 genes, and the full variable domain is: KAGVTQTPRYLIKTRGQQVTLSCSPISGHRSVSWYQQTPGQGLQFLFEYFSETQRNKGNFPGRFSGRQFSNSRSEMNVSTLELGDSALYLCASSLVQGARGEQYFGPGTRLTVT.